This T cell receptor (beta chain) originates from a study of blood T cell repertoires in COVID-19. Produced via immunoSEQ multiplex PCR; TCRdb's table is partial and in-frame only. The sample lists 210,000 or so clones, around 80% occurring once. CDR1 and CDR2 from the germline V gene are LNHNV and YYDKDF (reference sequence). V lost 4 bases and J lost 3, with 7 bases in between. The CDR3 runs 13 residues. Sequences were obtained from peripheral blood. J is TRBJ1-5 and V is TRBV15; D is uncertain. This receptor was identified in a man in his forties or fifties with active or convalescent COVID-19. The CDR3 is CATSTGSNQPQHF. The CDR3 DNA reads TGTGCCACCAGCACGGGGTCCAATCAGCCCCAGCATTTT.